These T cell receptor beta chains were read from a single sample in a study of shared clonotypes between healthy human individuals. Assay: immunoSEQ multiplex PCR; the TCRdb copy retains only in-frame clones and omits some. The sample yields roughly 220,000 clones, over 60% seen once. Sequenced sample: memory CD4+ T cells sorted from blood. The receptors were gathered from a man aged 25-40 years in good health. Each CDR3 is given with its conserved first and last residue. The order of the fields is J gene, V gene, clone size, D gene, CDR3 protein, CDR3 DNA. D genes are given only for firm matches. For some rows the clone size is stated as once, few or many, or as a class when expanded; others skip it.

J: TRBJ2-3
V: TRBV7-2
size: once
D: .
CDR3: CASSLSGRGDTQYF
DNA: TGTGCCAGCAGCTTAAGTGGGAGAGGAGATACGCAGTATTTT

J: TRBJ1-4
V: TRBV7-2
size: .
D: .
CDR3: CASSSLGGLFF
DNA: TGTGCCAGCAGCTCGCTGGGTGGGCTGTTTTTT

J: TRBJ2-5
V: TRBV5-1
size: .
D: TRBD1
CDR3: CASSSGQGDQETQYF
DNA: TGCGCCAGCAGCTCGGGACAGGGGGACCAAGAGACCCAGTACTTC

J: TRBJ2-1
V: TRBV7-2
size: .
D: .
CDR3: CASSLYGEQFF
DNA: TGTGCCAGCAGCTTATATGGTGAGCAGTTCTTC

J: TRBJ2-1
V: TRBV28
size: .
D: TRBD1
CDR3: CASSSLTQGFAQFF
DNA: TGTGCCAGCAGTAGCCTGACACAGGGGTTCGCGCAGTTCTTC

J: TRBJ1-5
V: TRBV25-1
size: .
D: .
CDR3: CASSEYGGIQPQHF
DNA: TGTGCCAGCAGTGAATACGGTGGCATCCAGCCCCAGCATTTT

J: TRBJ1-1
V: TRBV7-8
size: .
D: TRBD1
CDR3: CASSYTGGTEAFF
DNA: TGTGCCAGCAGCTACACAGGGGGCACTGAAGCTTTCTTT

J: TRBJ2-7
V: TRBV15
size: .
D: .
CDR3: CATSRDLTAYEQYF
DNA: TGTGCCACCAGCAGAGATTTAACTGCCTACGAGCAGTACTTC

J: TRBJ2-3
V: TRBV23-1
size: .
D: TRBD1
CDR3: CASSPPPGQGADTQYF
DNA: TGCGCCAGCAGTCCCCCCCCGGGCCAGGGGGCAGATACGCAGTATTTT

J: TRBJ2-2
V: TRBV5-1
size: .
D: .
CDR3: CASFDFRTPNTGELFF
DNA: TGCGCCAGCTTTGACTTTAGAACTCCGAACACCGGGGAGCTGTTTTTT

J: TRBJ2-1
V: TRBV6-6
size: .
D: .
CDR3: CASTNLAGREQFF
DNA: TGTGCCAGCACCAACCTAGCCGGCAGGGAGCAGTTCTTC

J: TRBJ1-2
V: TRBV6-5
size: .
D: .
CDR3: CASNGNYGYTF
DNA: TGTGCCAGTAACGGAAACTATGGCTACACCTTC

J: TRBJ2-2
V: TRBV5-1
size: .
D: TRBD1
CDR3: CASSHQGADTGELFF
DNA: TGCGCCAGCAGCCACCAGGGGGCGGACACCGGGGAGCTGTTTTTT

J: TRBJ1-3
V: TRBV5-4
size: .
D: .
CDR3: CASSFSGVNTIYF
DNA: TGTGCCAGCAGCTTTTCAGGGGTAAACACCATATATTTT

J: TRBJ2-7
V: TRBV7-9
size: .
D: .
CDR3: CASSPRVPYEQYF
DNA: TGTGCCAGCAGCCCCCGAGTACCCTACGAGCAGTACTTC